These 2 T cell receptor beta chains were all obtained from the same sample, sequenced in a study of shared clonotypes between healthy human individuals. Sequenced by immunoSEQ multiplex PCR; TCRdb stores in-frame clones only, minus some. The sample consists of about 2.4 million clones, 90% to 95% of them appearing once. Sequencing used naive CD4+ T cells sorted from blood. The subset: CD45RA+ positively selected. The origin of the receptors is a man aged 18-30 years in good health.

This clone was observed once. The chain links TRBV9 to TRBJ1-3; maybe TRBD1 (5 bases). V was clipped by 0 bases and J by 0 bases, with 13 bases between them. The CDR3 has 17 amino acids. Per germline, CDR1 SGDLS and CDR2 YYNGEE. The CDR3 sequence is CASSVATGGFSGNTIYF. The CDR3 DNA sequence: TGTGCCAGCAGCGTAGCTACCGGGGGGTTCTCTGGAAACACCATATATTTT.

The chain joins TRBV10-3 to TRBJ1-1; 9 nucleotides line up with TRBD1. CDR1 and CDR2 (germline): ENHRY, SYGVKD. J gave up 6 bases and V 6 bases, and 8 bases lay outside the gene matches. CDR3 length: 14 residues. The CDR3 protein is CAIRRQGEASEAFF. Written as DNA, the CDR3 is TGTGCCATCAGGAGACAGGGGGAAGCTTCTGAAGCTTTCTTT.